This is a list of T cell receptor beta chains from one sample in a study of shared clonotypes between healthy human individuals. Clones were sequenced by immunoSEQ multiplex PCR, and TCRdb holds only the in-frame ones, with some missing. Of approximately 2.5 million clones in the sample, 80% to 95% were seen once. The material sequenced was naive CD4+ T cells from PBMCs. The receptors were gathered from a man between 18 and 35 years old in good health. Some clones in this sample may be carry-over from other donors' samples. Both conserved end residues are trimmed from each CDR3.

v_gene	j_gene	CDR3aa
TRBV28	TRBJ1-2	ASSPRTGRNYGYT
TRBV20-1	TRBJ2-2	SALETGELF
TRBV28	TRBJ1-2	ASSQGYYGYT
TRBV29-1	TRBJ2-7	SFSRGATYEQY
TRBV7-9	TRBJ2-4	ASSSPNQGAKNIQY
TRBV4-2	TRBJ2-5	ASSVGTSGAQETQY
TRBV5-1	TRBJ2-7	ASTDSYEQY
TRBV5-1	TRBJ1-2	ASSLSGGDYGYT
TRBV4-1	TRBJ2-1	ASSQVKLRTSGSVDNEQF
TRBV6-5	TRBJ1-1	ASTDSGPWNTEAF
TRBV7-8	TRBJ1-5	ASSLLWDPADQPQH
TRBV6-5	TRBJ2-1	ASIDSYNEQF
TRBV5-3	TRBJ2-2	ARSLGQTVPNTGELF
TRBV4-1	TRBJ1-4	ASSQDVRGGGEKLF
TRBV28	TRBJ1-2	ASSLSYLNYGYT
TRBV28	TRBJ1-1	ASFSGTEAF
TRBV4-3	TRBJ2-3	ASSQESGTDTQY
TRBV6-5	TRBJ2-7	ASSLGAGGSDEQY
TRBV30	TRBJ1-4	AWSGERNSEKLF
TRBV29-1	TRBJ1-1	SGIGQWNTEAF
TRBV23-1	TRBJ1-4	ASCRGPIEKLF
TRBV6-5	TRBJ1-6	ASRAGTGGNSPLH
TRBV6-1	TRBJ2-1	ASSEPSPLRAIRF
TRBV28	TRBJ2-3	ASSLILRASGRVTDTQY
TRBV5-1	TRBJ2-6	ASSLAPGPLAGANVLT
TRBV28	TRBJ1-2	ASRTGSHSGDGT
TRBV7-2	TRBJ1-1	ASSFSSGVEAF
TRBV4-1	TRBJ1-2	ASSQSLYGYT
TRBV18	TRBJ2-1	ASSRIAGTNDNEQF
TRBV9	TRBJ2-5	ASSVGTSGGQETQY
TRBV25-1	TRBJ2-1	ASSRSGSSYNEQF
TRBV19	TRBJ1-3	ASSSTVGTGNTIY
TRBV10-3	TRBJ2-1	AISAYPSGREGEQF
TRBV19	TRBJ2-7	ASSTGQVSYEQY
TRBV12-5	TRBJ1-1	ASGLTAGNTEAF
TRBV30	TRBJ2-7	AWSRSGFVEQY
TRBV7-2	TRBJ2-7	ASSARTSFYEQY
TRBV2	TRBJ2-7	ASSSSGELGQY
TRBV7-8	TRBJ1-1	ASSLGERSEAF
TRBV9	TRBJ2-4	ASSLEGGRLDIQY
TRBV6-5	TRBJ1-5	ASQRTANQPQH
TRBV6-1	TRBJ2-1	ASSGHTSGSGHEQF
TRBV6-1	TRBJ1-6	ASSEVWVVNSPLH
TRBV7-3	TRBJ2-2	ASSLVPDKTIMNTGELF
TRBV28	TRBJ2-1	ASTQGGTTYNEQF
TRBV5-1	TRBJ1-1	ASSFQVSNTEAF
TRBV18	TRBJ2-5	ASSPAAETQY
TRBV6-4	TRBJ2-1	ASAPAISSYNEQF
TRBV10-2	TRBJ1-1	ASSLQIGTEAF
TRBV5-1	TRBJ1-4	ASSPERPATNEKLF
TRBV9	TRBJ2-3	ASGLGFTDTQY
TRBV11-2	TRBJ2-7	ASSPAVVGRQY
TRBV2	TRBJ2-3	ASSVGQGIYTQY
TRBV27	TRBJ1-5	ASAWDRYSNQPQH